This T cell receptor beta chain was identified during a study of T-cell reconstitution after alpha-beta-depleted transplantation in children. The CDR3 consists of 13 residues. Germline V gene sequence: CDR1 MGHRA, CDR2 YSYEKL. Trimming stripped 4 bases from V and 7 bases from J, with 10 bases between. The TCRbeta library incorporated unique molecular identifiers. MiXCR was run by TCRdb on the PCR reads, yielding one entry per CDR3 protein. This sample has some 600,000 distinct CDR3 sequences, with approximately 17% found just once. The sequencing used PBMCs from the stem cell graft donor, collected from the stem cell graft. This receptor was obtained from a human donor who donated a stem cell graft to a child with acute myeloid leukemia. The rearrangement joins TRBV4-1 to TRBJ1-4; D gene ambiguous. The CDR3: CASSRLSSEKLFF. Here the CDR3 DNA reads TGCGCCAGCAGCCGACTTTCGAGTGAAAAACTGTTTTTT.